This section outlines one T cell receptor beta chain sequence together with its context. This specimen comes from a study of blood T cell repertoires in COVID-19. Study context: Samples representing acute and convalescent COVID-19 were sourced from the United States, Italy and Spain. T cells, B-cell-depleted T cells, or PBMCs supplied cDNA or gDNA.

Cohort placement rested on clinical history that participants reported themselves. In the original processing: Reference gene primers were amplified, and this amplification served to estimate nucleated cell counts. Sequencing was performed with immunoSEQ multiplex PCR; in TCRdb, only in-frame clones are kept and a portion is missing. V, J and clone size reflect that table, while D and trimming were determined from the DNA. The sample shows 200,000 to 250,000 clones, about 87% of them seen only once. CDR1 is MNHNS, CDR2 SASEGT, per germline. This CDR3 comprises 16 residues. J gave up 4 bases and V 0 bases, and 8 bases lay outside the gene matches.

The sequence came from a man younger than 30 with acute COVID-19. The chain couples TRBV6-1 to TRBJ1-1, with 7 nucleotides matching TRBD1. The sequenced material came from PBMCs or T cells enriched from blood (not recorded which). The CDR3 coding sequence is TGTGCCAGCAGTGAAGCGGTAGGGGGCCTGGGCACTGAAGCTTTCTTT. Its protein is CASSEAVGGLGTEAFF.